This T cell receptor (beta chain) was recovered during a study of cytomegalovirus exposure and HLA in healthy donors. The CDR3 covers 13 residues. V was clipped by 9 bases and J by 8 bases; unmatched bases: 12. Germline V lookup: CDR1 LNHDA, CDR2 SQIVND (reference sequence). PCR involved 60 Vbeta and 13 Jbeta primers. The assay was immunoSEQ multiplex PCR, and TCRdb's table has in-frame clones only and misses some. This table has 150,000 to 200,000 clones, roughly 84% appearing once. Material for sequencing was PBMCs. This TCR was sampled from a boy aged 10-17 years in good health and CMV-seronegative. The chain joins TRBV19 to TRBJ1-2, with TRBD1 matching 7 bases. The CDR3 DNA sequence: TGTGCCAGCAGCACTGACAGGGATGGAGGCTACACCTTC. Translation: CASSTDRDGGYTF.